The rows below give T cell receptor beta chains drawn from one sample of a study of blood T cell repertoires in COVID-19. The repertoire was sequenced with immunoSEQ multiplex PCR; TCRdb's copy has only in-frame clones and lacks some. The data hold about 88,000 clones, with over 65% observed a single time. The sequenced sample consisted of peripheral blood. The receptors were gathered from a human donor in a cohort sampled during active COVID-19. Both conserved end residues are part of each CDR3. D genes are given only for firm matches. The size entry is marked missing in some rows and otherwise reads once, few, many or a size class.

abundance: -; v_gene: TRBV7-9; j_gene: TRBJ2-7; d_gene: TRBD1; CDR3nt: TGTGCCAGCAGCCGTACAGGGGGCTCCTACGAGCAGTACTTC; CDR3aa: CASSRTGGSYEQYF
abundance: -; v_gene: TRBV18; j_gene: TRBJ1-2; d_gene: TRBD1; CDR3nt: TGTGCCAGCTCACCCGGGACAGGGATGAACTATGGCTACACCTTC; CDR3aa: CASSPGTGMNYGYTF
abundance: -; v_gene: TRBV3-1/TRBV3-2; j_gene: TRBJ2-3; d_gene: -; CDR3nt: TGTGCCAGCAGCCGAAACCAACTAGCTTCCACAGATACGCAGTATTTT; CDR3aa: CASSRNQLASTDTQYF
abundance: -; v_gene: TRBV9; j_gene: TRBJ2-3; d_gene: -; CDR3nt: TGTGCCAGCAGCGTAGCGGGAAACACAGATACGCAGTATTTT; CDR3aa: CASSVAGNTDTQYF
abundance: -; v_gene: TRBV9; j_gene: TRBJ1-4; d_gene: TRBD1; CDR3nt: TGTGCCAGCAGCCCCCAGGGGGCGAAGGGTGAAAAACTGTTTTTT; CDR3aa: CASSPQGAKGEKLFF
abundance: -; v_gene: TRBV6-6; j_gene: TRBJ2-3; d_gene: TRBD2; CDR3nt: TGTGCCAGCAGACCAGCGGGAGCAACAGATACGCAGTATTTT; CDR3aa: CASRPAGATDTQYF
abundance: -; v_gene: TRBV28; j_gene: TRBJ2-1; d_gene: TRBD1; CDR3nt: TGTGCCAGCAGTCCACCCGTGGGGGACAGGTGGAATGAGCAGTTCTTC; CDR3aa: CASSPPVGDRWNEQFF
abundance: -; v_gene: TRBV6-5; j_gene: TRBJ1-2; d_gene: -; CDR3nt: TGTGCCAGCAGGACGGGGGGCCTTAACTATGGCTACACCTTC; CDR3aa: CASRTGGLNYGYTF
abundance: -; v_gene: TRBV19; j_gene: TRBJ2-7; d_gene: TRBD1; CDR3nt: TGTGCCAGTAGTAGACGGACAGGGGGCTACGAGCAGTACTTC; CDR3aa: CASSRRTGGYEQYF
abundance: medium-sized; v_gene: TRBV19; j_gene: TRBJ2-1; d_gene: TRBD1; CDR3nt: TGTGCCAGTAGTACCGGACAGGGGAACTACAATGAGCAGTTCTTC; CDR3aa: CASSTGQGNYNEQFF
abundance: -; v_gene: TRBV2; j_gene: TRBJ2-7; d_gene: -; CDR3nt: TGTGCCAGCAGCGGCGGAAGTACGGAGCAGTACTTC; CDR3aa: CASSGGSTEQYF
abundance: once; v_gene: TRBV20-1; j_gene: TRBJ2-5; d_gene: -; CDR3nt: TGCAGTGCTAGTGGTGTGAGTAGAGAGACCCAGTACTTC; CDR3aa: CSASGVSRETQYF
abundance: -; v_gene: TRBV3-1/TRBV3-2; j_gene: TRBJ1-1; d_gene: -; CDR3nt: TGTGCCAGCAGCCGGAGGGCGGGGAACACTGAAGCTTTCTTT; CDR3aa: CASSRRAGNTEAFF
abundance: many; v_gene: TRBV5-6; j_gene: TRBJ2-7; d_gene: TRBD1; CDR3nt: TGTGCCAGCAGCCCGGGACAGACCTACGAGCAGTACTTC; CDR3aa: CASSPGQTYEQYF
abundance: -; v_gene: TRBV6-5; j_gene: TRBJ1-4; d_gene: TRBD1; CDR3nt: TGTGCCAGCAGTCTCTACAGGGGTTCGTATGAAAAACTGTTTTTT; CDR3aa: CASSLYRGSYEKLFF
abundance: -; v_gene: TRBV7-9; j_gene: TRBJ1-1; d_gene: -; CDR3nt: TGTGCCAGCAGCTCTACGTTCGAGGGTGGCACTGAAGCTTTCTTT; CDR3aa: CASSSTFEGGTEAFF
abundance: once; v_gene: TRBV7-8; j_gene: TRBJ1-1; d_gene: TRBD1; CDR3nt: TGTGCCAGCAGCCGCGAACAGGGGAGCACTGAAGCTTTCTTT; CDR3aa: CASSREQGSTEAFF
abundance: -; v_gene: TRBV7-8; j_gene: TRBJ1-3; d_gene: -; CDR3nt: TGTGCCAGCAGCTTAGGTGGAAGACAGGTTGGAAACACCATATATTTT; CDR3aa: CASSLGGRQVGNTIYF
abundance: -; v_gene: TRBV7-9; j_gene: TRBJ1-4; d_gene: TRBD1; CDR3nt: TGTGCCAGCAGCATAATAGCTCCGGGACAGCACTTCGGGGCAACTAATGAAAAACTGTTTTTT; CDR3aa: CASSIIAPGQHFGATNEKLFF
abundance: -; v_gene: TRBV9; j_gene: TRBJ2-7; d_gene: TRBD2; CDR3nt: TGTGCCAGCAGCTTTGGGCTAGCGGAGCCCTACGAGCAGTACTTC; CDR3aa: CASSFGLAEPYEQYF
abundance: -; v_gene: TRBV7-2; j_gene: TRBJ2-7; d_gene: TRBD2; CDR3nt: TGTGCCAGCAGCTTTGGGACTAGCGGCTCCTACGAGCAGTACTTC; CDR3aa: CASSFGTSGSYEQYF
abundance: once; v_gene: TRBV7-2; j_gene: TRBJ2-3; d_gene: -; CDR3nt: TGTGCCAGCAGCTTAATTGGAGACAGCAGCACAGATACGCAGTATTTT; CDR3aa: CASSLIGDSSTDTQYF